The 26 T cell receptor beta chains listed next were all sequenced from one sample in a study of T cells after yellow fever vaccination. Each CDR3 protein is one row after TCRdb ran MiXCR on the 5' RACE reads. The sample holds a few hundred thousand distinct CDR3 sequences, about an eighth seen once. Specimen: CD4+ T cells sorted from PBMCs, collected 15 days after the yellow fever booster vaccination. The receptors originated from a man in his late teens or twenties who received the YFV17D yellow fever vaccine.

There are a few counts of this clonotype. CDR3 in DNA: TGTGCCACCAGTGATTCTGGACAGCTTAATCAGCCCCAGCATTTT. It translates to CATSDSGQLNQPQHF. The chain recombines TRBV24-1 with TRBJ1-5; D is possibly TRBD1 (6 bases). Trimming removed 2 bases from V and 4 bases from J, with 11 bases in between. The CDR3 extends over 15 amino acids. Germline CDR1 and CDR2: KGHDR and SFDVKD.

This clonotype was seen repeatedly, ten times or more. The V gene is TRBV5-1, the J gene TRBJ2-1; a weak D match, TRBD2 (7 bases). Trimming took off 0 bases at V and 6 bases at J, with 16 bases between the two ends. Looked up from germline, CDR1 is SGHRS and CDR2 is YFSETQ. CDR3 length: 16 residues. CDR3 nucleotide sequence: TGCGCCAGCAGCTTGGGTGGCGGGGGCCTTTTCAATGAGCAGTTCTTC. Its translation: CASSLGGGGLFNEQFF.

CDR3 nucleotide sequence: TGTGCCAGCAGTTTAACGAACTCTCTCACCGGGGAGCTGTTTTTT. This encodes CASSLTNSLTGELFF. V gene TRBV12-3 or TRBV12-4 combines with J gene TRBJ2-2; D remains ambiguous. The length of the CDR3 is 15 residues. V was clipped by 2 bases and J by 4 bases, with 11 bases between them.

The chain has TRBV5-1 and TRBJ2-5, with 11 bases lining up with TRBD1. The CDR3 sequence is 15 residues long. CDR1 and CDR2 (germline): SGHRS, YFSETQ. Germline trimming cut 2 bases from V and 5 bases from J; bases unmatched to any gene: 5. CDR3 region: CASSFGQGAVETQYF. Here the CDR3 DNA reads TGCGCCAGCAGCTTTGGACAGGGGGCGGTGGAGACCCAGTACTTC.

V gene TRBV6-1 combines with J gene TRBJ2-3, with 9 bases lining up with TRBD1. The germline V gene has CDR1 MNHNS and CDR2 SASEGT. J lost 6 bases, V lost 10 bases, and 11 bases had no gene match. The CDR3 consists of 14 residues. Here the CDR3 reads CATVDRGRVDTQYF. As DNA, the CDR3 is TGTGCCACCGTGGACAGGGGACGGGTTGATACGCAGTATTTT.

This clonotype has only a few counts. This chain uses TRBV6-6 with TRBJ1-1, with a tentative D call TRBD1 (5 bases). The ends were cut back, 5 bases at V and 4 bases at J, with 11 bases in the middle. The CDR3 length is 13 residues. From germline, CDR1 is MNHNY and CDR2 SVGAGI (reference sequence). CDR3 in DNA: TGTGCCAGCAGTAAGGAAAGGGGCACTGAAGCTTTCTTT. It encodes CASSKERGTEAFF.

This clonotype has a handful of counts. The chain carries TRBV5-5 and TRBJ2-2; maybe TRBD2 (7 bases). Per the germline V gene, CDR1 is SGHKS and CDR2 is YYEKEE (reference sequence). V dropped 9 bases and J dropped 5 bases, with 17 bases sitting between them. The CDR3 is 14 amino acids. Here the CDR3 reads CATVGGAGTGELFF. For the CDR3, the DNA is TGTGCCACCGTGGGGGGGGCAGGGACCGGGGAGCTGTTTTTT.

This chain links TRBV3-1 with TRBJ1-1; D is undetermined. CDR1 is LGHDT, CDR2 YNNKEL, per germline (reference sequence). V lost 1 base and J lost 5, with 5 bases in between. The CDR3 has 12 amino acids. The CDR3 nucleotides read TGTGCCAGCAGCCAAGGGGAGACTGAAGCTTTCTTT. Amino acids: CASSQGETEAFF. Drawing the rest from reference TRBV3-1 and TRBJ1-1, the complete variable domain is DTAVSQTPKYLVTQMGNDKSIKCEQNLGHDTMYWYKQDSKKFLKIMFSYNNKELIINETVPNRFSPKSPDKAHLNLHINSLELGDSAVYFCASSQGETEAFFGQGTRLTVV.

This clonotype was found many times. The chain joins TRBV4-1 to TRBJ1-1; maybe TRBD1 (6 bases). V shed 3 bases and J shed 4 bases, with 21 bases lying between them. This CDR3 is built from 17 residues. Germline V CDR1 and CDR2: MGHRA, YSYEKL. CDR3: CASSHYLPRGRGTEAFF. As DNA, the CDR3 is TGCGCCAGCAGCCACTACCTGCCCAGGGGTAGGGGCACTGAAGCTTTCTTT.

This chain connects TRBV30 to TRBJ2-1; 8 bases are a match to TRBD1. V was pared by 0 bases and J by 8 bases, with 3 bases of the junction left unmatched. Germline CDR1 is GTSNPN and CDR2 is SVGIG (reference sequence). CDR3 length: 13 amino acids. The CDR3 here is CAWSVPGGDEQFF. CDR3 in DNA: TGTGCCTGGAGTGTTCCAGGGGGCGATGAGCAGTTCTTC.

The rearrangement uses TRBV24-1 and TRBJ2-5; D gene ambiguous. The CDR3 is 11 amino acids. The V end was cut by 3 bases, the J end by 6 bases, with 4 bases between. Germline CDR1 is KGHDR and CDR2 is SFDVKD. This CDR3 is CATSDMKTQYF. CDR3 DNA: TGTGCCACCAGTGATATGAAGACCCAGTACTTC.

The V gene is TRBV5-1, the J gene TRBJ1-2, with D possibly being TRBD1 (5 bases). Between the trimmed V and J ends, which lost 8 bases and 8 bases, there was a span of 16 bases. The CDR3 extends over 12 amino acids. The germline gives CDR1 SGHRS, CDR2 YFSETQ. CDR3: CASSLGTTGYTF. The CDR3 nucleotides read TGCGCCAGTTCTCTTGGGACGACCGGCTACACCTTC.

V gene TRBV20-1 combines with J gene TRBJ2-2; possible D gene TRBD1, 5 bases. The CDR3 contains 17 residues. V was trimmed by 0 bases and J by 1 base, leaving 15 bases between them. Per germline, CDR1 DFQATT and CDR2 SNEGSKA (reference sequence). CDR3 residues: CSARDLGLERNTGELFF. The CDR3 coding sequence is TGCAGTGCTAGAGATTTGGGGCTCGAGCGGAACACCGGGGAGCTGTTTTTT.

This chain connects TRBV6-5 to TRBJ2-5; D uncertain. Trimming removed 7 bases from V and 4 bases from J, with 10 bases in between. This CDR3 comprises 12 residues. Germline CDR1 reads MNHEY; CDR2 reads SVGAGI. DNA of the CDR3: TGTGCCAGCACCTCCCAAGGAGAGACCCAGTACTTC. Residues: CASTSQGETQYF.

V usage is TRBV20-1 and J usage is TRBJ2-7, with TRBD2 matching over 11 bases. V lost 4 bases to trimming and J lost 5 bases; unmatched junction nucleotides: 7. Germline CDR1 and CDR2: DFQATT and SNEGSKA (reference sequence). The CDR3 consists of 14 residues. The CDR3 is CSAMSSGGRHEQYF. The DNA for the CDR3 is TGCAGTGCTATGTCTAGCGGGGGGCGCCACGAGCAGTACTTC.

The chain has TRBV10-2 and TRBJ2-6; D might be TRBD1 or TRBD2, each matching 5 bases. Trimming shortened V by 0 bases and J by 0 bases, and 12 bases separated the two germline ends. The CDR3 length is 18 residues. CDR1 and CDR2 (germline): WSHSY, SAAADI. Here the CDR3 reads CASSESWGYSSGANVLTF. The CDR3 DNA follows: TGCGCCAGCAGTGAGTCGTGGGGGTATAGCTCTGGGGCCAACGTCCTGACTTTC.

Ten or more counts support this clonotype. The genes are TRBV12-3 or TRBV12-4 and TRBJ1-1; D is possibly TRBD1 (5 bases). The CDR3 loop spans 12 amino acids. The V and J ends lost 10 bases and 5 bases respectively, with 14 bases between them. The CDR3 loop reads CATTPRETEAFF. DNA of the CDR3: TGTGCCACCACCCCCAGGGAAACTGAAGCTTTCTTT.

The chain joins TRBV20-1 to TRBJ1-2; D is unresolved. Germline V CDR1 and CDR2: DFQATT, SNEGSKA (reference sequence). The V gene lost 1 base and the J gene lost 4 bases, with 13 bases spanning the gap. CDR3 length: 14 residues. DNA of the CDR3: TGCAGTGCTAGAGTTGCAGGCCGTGGCTATGGCTACACCTTC. This sequence encodes CSARVAGRGYGYTF.

This clonotype was seen ten or more times. This chain's CDR3 is CSVVGGLSYNEQFF. The DNA of the CDR3 is TGCAGCGTTGTAGGGGGTCTTTCCTACAATGAGCAGTTCTTC. This chain uses TRBV29-1 with TRBJ2-1, with TRBD1 as a possible D gene (6 bases). Germline lookup yields CDR1 SQVTM and CDR2 ANQGSEA. The CDR3 spans 14 residues. Trimming stripped 4 bases from V and 1 base from J, with 11 bases between.

The rearrangement joins TRBV7-2 to TRBJ2-7; TRBD1 matches at 9 bases. CDR1 and CDR2 (germline): SGHTA, FQGNSA. Unmatched junction bases numbered 2, after V lost 1 base and J lost 1 base. The CDR3 contains 15 residues. This CDR3 is CASSLVTGGSYEQYV. CDR3 DNA: TGTGCCAGCAGCTTAGTGACAGGGGGATCCTACGAGCAGTACGTC.

The table lists this clonotype with a few counts. The rearrangement joins TRBV20-1 to TRBJ2-2; D possibly corresponds to TRBD2 (6 bases). Germline CDR1 DFQATT, CDR2 SNEGSKA (reference sequence). The CDR3 runs 15 residues. V was shortened by 1 base and J by 4 bases, with 13 bases between the two germline ends. The CDR3 coding sequence is TGCAGTGCTAGAGCTGCGGGGCTGGTCACCGGGGAGCTGTTTTTT. Encoded protein: CSARAAGLVTGELFF.

The rearrangement joins TRBV15 to TRBJ2-5; D is undetermined. The CDR3 has 15 amino acids. CDR1 LNHNV and CDR2 YYDKDF come from the germline V gene (reference sequence). V was clipped by 0 bases and J by 2 bases, with 10 bases between them. The CDR3, as DNA: TGTGCCACCAGCAGAGATCCCCAGGATCAAGAGACCCAGTACTTC. The encoded protein is CATSRDPQDQETQYF.

The chain joins TRBV5-1 to TRBJ2-1; 8 bases are a match to TRBD2. Germline V CDR1 and CDR2: SGHRS, YFSETQ. This CDR3 is built from 17 residues. The ends lost 4 bases at V and 0 bases at J; junction bases unmatched: 9. CDR3 sequence reads: CASSPDERGFSYNEQFF. CDR3 DNA sequence: TGCGCCAGCAGCCCGGACGAGCGGGGGTTCTCCTACAATGAGCAGTTCTTC.

This clonotype was counted between two and nine times. V is TRBV7-2 and J is TRBJ1-5; D remains unclear. Germline V gives CDR1 SGHTA, CDR2 FQGNSA. V was pared by 7 bases and J by 0 bases, with 7 bases between. The CDR3 is made up of 13 amino acids. This CDR3 reads CASTPDSNQPQHF. CDR3 nucleotides: TGTGCCAGCACCCCAGATAGCAATCAGCCCCAGCATTTT.

This rearrangement joins TRBV5-1 to TRBJ1-1; tentative D call: TRBD1 (5 bases). Germline V CDR1 and CDR2: SGHRS, YFSETQ. Between the trimmed V and J ends, which lost 0 bases and 1 base, there was a span of 10 bases. The CDR3 extends over 15 amino acids. Here the CDR3 DNA reads TGCGCCAGCAGCTTGGTACCTCAGGGGAACACTGAAGCTTTCTTT. Translating gives CASSLVPQGNTEAFF.

The rearrangement uses TRBV12-3 or TRBV12-4 and TRBJ2-1; D tentatively reads TRBD1 or TRBD2 (5 bases each). V shed 2 bases and J shed 5 bases, with 28 bases lying between them. This CDR3 contains 20 residues. Here the CDR3 DNA reads TGTGCCAGCAGTTTATTTCGGGCAGGGAGCTTGAAGATTGTGGACAATGAGCAGTTCTTC. Amino acids: CASSLFRAGSLKIVDNEQFF.